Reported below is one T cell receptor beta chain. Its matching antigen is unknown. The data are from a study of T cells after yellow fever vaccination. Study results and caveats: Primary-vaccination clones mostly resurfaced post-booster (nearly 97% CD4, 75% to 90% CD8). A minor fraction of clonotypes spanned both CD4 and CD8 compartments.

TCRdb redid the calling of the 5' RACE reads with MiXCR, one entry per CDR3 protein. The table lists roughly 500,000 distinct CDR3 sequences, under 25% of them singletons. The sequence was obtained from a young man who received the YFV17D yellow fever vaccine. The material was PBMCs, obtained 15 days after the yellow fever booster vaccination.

The DNA for the CDR3 is TGCGCCAGCAGGCGGGTTGGGGTGGTTAACTATGGCTACACCTTC. Residues: CASRRVGVVNYGYTF. V gene TRBV4-3 combines with J gene TRBJ1-2; no reliable D call. The V end was cut by 6 bases, the J end by 1 base, with 15 bases between. This CDR3 has 15 amino acids. Germline-derived CDR1 and CDR2 are LGHNA and YSLEER.